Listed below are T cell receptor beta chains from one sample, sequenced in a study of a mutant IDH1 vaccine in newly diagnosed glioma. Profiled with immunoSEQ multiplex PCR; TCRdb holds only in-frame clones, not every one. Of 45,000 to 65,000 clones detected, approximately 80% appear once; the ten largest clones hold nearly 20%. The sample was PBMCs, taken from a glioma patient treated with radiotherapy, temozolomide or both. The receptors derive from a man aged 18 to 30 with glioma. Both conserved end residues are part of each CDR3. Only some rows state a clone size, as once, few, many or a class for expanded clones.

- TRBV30 CAWSVPGRTEAFF
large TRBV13 CASSLGPDRGNTIYF
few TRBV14 CASSHVLNTEAFF
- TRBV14 CASSWVGAYEQYF
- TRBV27 CASSLLSGQGYTF
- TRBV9 CASSVAQGGAGYEQYF
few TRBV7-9 CASSGNEQFF
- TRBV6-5 CASSYSIGTGGPEQYF
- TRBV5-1 CATAPRGDSYEQYF
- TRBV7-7 CASSLAWSSYQETQYF
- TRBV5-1 CASSLGGTNYGYTF
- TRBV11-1 CASSLTPGSIVTEAFF
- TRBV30 CAWGDRGAKNIQYF
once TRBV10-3 CAISELQGASTEAFF
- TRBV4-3 CASSHEEGYTF
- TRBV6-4 CASSVSPGQATYGYTF
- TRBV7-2 CASRSGTERPYEQYF